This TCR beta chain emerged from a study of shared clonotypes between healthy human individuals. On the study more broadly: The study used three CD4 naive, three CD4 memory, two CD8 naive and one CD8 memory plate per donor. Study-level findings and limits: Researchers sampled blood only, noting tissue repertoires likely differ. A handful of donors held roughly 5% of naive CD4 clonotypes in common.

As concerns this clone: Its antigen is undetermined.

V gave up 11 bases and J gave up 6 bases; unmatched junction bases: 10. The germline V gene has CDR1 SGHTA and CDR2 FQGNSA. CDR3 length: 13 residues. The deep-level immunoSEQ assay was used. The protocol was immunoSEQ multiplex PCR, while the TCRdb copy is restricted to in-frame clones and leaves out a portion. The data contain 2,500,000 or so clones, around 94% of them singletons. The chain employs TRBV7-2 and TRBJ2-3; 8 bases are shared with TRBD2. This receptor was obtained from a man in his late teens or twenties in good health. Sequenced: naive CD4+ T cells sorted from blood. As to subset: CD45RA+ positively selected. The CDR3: CAGAGGAVDTQYF. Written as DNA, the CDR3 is TGTGCCGGGGCGGGAGGTGCTGTGGATACGCAGTATTTT.